The 11 T cell receptor beta chains presented below share a single source sample, sequenced in a study of radiotherapy plus CTLA-4 blockade in lung cancer. Profiling relied on immunoSEQ multiplex PCR, and the TCRdb table lists in-frame clones only, not all of them. The table has tens of thousands of clones, 75% to 85% seen once. This specimen was peripheral blood, taken from a patient treated with radiotherapy plus ipilimumab. The source of these receptors is a human donor with non-small cell lung cancer that progressed on radiotherapy plus ipilimumab.

V and J are TRBV7-6 and TRBJ2-7, with 14 bases identical to TRBD2. V was pared by 5 bases and J by 5 bases, with 5 bases of the junction left unmatched. CDR3 length: 15 residues. Per the germline V gene, CDR1 is SGHVS and CDR2 is FNYEAQ. Here the CDR3 reads CASSRGTSGSHEQYF. As DNA, the CDR3 is TGTGCCAGCAGCCGGGGGACTAGCGGGAGTCACGAGCAGTACTTC. Based on the CDR3 plus reference TRBV7-6 and TRBJ2-7, the full variable domain is GAGVSQSPRYKVTKRGQDVALRCDPISGHVSLYWYRQALGQGPEFLTYFNYEAQQDKSGLPNDRFSAERPEGSISTLTIQRTEQRDSAMYRCASSRGTSGSHEQYFGPGTRLTVT.

Worth noting for this clone: An end of the junction does not agree with germline; a read error may underlie this. The rearrangement links TRBV4-2 to TRBJ1-1; 7 bases fit TRBD1. CDR1 LGHNA and CDR2 YNFKEQ come from the germline V gene. This CDR3 spans 16 amino acids. The CDR3 loop is CASTQTAAQGRTEAFF. The DNA of the CDR3 is TGTGCCAGCACCCAAACCGCAGCACAGGGGAGGACTGAAGCTTTCTTT.

This chain joins TRBV5-5 and TRBJ1-5, with D hard to call. The CDR3 covers 15 residues. V lost 8 bases, J lost 2 bases, and 17 bases lay in between. Looked up from germline, CDR1 is SGHKS and CDR2 is YYEKEE (reference sequence). The CDR3 sequence is CASRATPQRNQPQHF. CDR3 DNA: TGTGCCAGTCGCGCGACTCCCCAACGCAATCAGCCCCAGCATTTT. Combining the CDR3 with reference TRBV5-5 and TRBJ1-5 gives the whole variable domain DAGVTQSPTHLIKTRGQQVTLRCSPISGHKSVSWYQQVLGQGPQFIFQYYEKEERGRGNFPDRFSARQFPNYSSELNVNALLLGDSALYLCASRATPQRNQPQHFGDGTRLSIL.

CDR3 DNA: TGCGCCAGCAGCAGGGACAAGGGAAATGAAAAACTGTTTTTT. Its protein is CASSRDKGNEKLFF. The V call is TRBV5-1, the J call TRBJ1-4; weak D call: TRBD1 (6 bases). Trimming took 4 bases from V and 5 from J, leaving 12 bases between them. Germline loops: CDR1 SGHRS, CDR2 YFSETQ. This CDR3 spans 14 amino acids.

V usage is TRBV28 and J usage is TRBJ1-5; D is perhaps TRBD1 (6 bases). CDR3 length: 14 residues. Trimming stripped 4 bases from V and 2 bases from J, with 9 bases between. From germline, CDR1 is MDHEN and CDR2 SYDVKM. CDR3 in amino acids: CASSSGVRNQPQHF. CDR3 in DNA: TGTGCCAGCAGTTCAGGGGTTCGCAATCAGCCCCAGCATTTT.

CDR3 bases: TGTGCCAGTAGTATTTCTACCTACAATGAGCAGTTCTTC. It encodes CASSISTYNEQFF. The chain employs TRBV19 and TRBJ2-1; D call uncertain. The V end was cut by 3 bases, the J end by 2 bases, with 5 bases between. Germline CDR1 is LNHDA and CDR2 is SQIVND (reference sequence). CDR3 length: 13 residues.

This chain connects TRBV5-1 to TRBJ1-5, with unresolved D. CDR3 size: 13 residues. Germline V CDR1 and CDR2: SGHRS, YFSETQ. V lost 2 bases, J lost 10 bases, and 13 bases lay in between. The CDR3 loop reads CASSLAPGEPQHF. The DNA for the CDR3 is TGCGCCAGCAGCTTAGCCCCTGGGGAACCCCAGCATTTT.

J is TRBJ2-7 and V is TRBV7-9; the D call may be TRBD1 or TRBD2 (5 bases each). This CDR3 region has 13 residues. Per germline, CDR1 SEHNR and CDR2 FQNEAQ (reference sequence). Trimming took 1 base from V and 4 from J, leaving 8 bases between them. This CDR3 is CASSLGGWYEQYF. CDR3 bases: TGTGCCAGCAGCTTAGGGGGGTGGTACGAGCAGTACTTC.

The CDR3 region is CASSQGNYGYTF. The DNA of the CDR3 is TGTGCCAGCAGTCAGGGAAACTATGGCTACACCTTC. V is TRBV6-5 and J is TRBJ1-2, with a weak D call TRBD1 (5 bases). Germline V gene data show CDR1 as MNHEY and CDR2 as SVGAGI. The CDR3 consists of 12 residues. The V and J ends lost 5 bases and 2 bases respectively, with 6 bases between them.

This chain uses TRBV7-2 with TRBJ1-2; D is perhaps TRBD1 (5 bases). Germline-derived CDR1 and CDR2 are SGHTA and FQGNSA. This CDR3 region has 16 residues. V was trimmed by 4 bases and J by 2 bases, leaving 17 bases between them. CDR3 in DNA: TGTGCCAGCAGCTCATCAGGGTCTATAACCAACTATGGCTACACCTTC. It codes for CASSSSGSITNYGYTF.

The chain uses TRBV12-5 and TRBJ1-2, with 7 bases matching TRBD1. The trim removed 6 bases at V and 0 bases at J, leaving 22 bases unmatched. In germline, CDR1 is LGHNT, CDR2 FRNRAP. The CDR3 loop spans 20 amino acids. The CDR3 is CASGWTGPQYPKPSNYGYTF. In DNA, the CDR3 is TGTGCTAGTGGGTGGACAGGTCCCCAATACCCCAAACCCTCTAACTATGGCTACACCTTC.